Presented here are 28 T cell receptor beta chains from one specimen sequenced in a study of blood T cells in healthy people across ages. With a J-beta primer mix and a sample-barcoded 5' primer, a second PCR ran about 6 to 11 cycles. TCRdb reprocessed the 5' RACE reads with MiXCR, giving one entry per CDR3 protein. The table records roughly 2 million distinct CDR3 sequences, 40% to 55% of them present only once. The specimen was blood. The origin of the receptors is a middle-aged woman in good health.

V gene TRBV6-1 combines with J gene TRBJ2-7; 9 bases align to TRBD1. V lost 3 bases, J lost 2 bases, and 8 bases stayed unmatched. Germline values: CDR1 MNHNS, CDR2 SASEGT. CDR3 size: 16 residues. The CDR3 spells CASSDRDRERTYEQYF. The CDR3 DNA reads TGTGCCAGCAGTGATCGGGACAGGGAAAGGACCTACGAGCAGTACTTC.

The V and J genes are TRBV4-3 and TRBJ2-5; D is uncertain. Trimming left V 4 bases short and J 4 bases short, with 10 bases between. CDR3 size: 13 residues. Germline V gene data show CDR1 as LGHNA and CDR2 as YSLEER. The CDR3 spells CASSRRVAETQYF. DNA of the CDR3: TGCGCCAGCAGCCGCCGGGTAGCAGAGACCCAGTACTTC.

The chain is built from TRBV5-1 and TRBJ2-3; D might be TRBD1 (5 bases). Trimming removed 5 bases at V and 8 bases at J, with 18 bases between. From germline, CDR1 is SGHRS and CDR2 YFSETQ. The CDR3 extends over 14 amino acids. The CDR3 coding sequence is TGCGCCAGCAGTCCGGACCTACCGCAGGGTACGCAGTATTTT. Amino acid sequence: CASSPDLPQGTQYF. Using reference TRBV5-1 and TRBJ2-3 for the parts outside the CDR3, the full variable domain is KAGVTQTPRYLIKTRGQQVTLSCSPISGHRSVSWYQQTPGQGLQFLFEYFSETQRNKGNFPGRFSGRQFSNSRSEMNVSTLELGDSALYLCASSPDLPQGTQYFGPGTRLTVL.

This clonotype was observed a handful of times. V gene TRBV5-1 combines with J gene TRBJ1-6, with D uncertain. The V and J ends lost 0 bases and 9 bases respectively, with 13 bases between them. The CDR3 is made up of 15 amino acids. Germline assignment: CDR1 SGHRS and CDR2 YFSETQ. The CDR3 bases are TGCGCCAGCAGCTTGGGCCACAGAGAAGGTTCACCCCTCCACTTT. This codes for CASSLGHREGSPLHF.

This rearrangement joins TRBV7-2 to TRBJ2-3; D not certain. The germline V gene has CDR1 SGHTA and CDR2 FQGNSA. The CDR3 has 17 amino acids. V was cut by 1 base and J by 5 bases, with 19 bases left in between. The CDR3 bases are TGTGCCAGCAGCTTAGTTGGTCAGAATAGGCTGGGAGATACGCAGTATTTT. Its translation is CASSLVGQNRLGDTQYF. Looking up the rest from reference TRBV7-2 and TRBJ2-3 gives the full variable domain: GAGVSQSPSNKVTEKGKDVELRCDPISGHTALYWYRQSLGQGLEFLIYFQGNSAPDKSGLPSDRFSAERTGGSVSTLTIQRTQQEDSAVYLCASSLVGQNRLGDTQYFGPGTRLTVL.

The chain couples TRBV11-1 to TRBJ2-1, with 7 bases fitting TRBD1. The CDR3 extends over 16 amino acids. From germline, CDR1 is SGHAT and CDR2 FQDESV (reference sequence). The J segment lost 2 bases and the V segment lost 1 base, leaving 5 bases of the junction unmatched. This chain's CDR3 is CASSLGDGTAYNEQFF. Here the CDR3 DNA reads TGTGCCAGCAGCTTAGGGGACGGGACAGCCTACAATGAGCAGTTCTTC.

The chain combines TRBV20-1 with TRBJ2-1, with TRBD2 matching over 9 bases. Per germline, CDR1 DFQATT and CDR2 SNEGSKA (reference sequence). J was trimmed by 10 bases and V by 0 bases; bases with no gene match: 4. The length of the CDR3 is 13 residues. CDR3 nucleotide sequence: TGCAGTGCTAGAGATACGGCGGGGGGGGAGCAGTTCTTC. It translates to CSARDTAGGEQFF.

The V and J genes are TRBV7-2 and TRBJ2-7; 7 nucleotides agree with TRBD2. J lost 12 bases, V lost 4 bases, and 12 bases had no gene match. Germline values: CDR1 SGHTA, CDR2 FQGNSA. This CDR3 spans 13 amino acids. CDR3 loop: CASSSAGTNLWYF. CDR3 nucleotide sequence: TGTGCCAGCAGCTCGGCCGGGACTAACCTCTGGTACTTC. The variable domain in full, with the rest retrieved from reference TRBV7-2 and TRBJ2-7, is GAGVSQSPSNKVTEKGKDVELRCDPISGHTALYWYRQSLGQGLEFLIYFQGNSAPDKSGLPSDRFSAERTGGSVSTLTIQRTQQEDSAVYLCASSSAGTNLWYFGPGTRLTVT.

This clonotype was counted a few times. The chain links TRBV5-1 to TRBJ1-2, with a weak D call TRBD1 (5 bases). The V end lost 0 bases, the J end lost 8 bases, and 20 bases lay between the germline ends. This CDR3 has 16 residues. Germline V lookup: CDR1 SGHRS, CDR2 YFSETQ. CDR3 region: CASSLDAGPLFMGYTF. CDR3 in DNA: TGCGCCAGCAGCTTGGATGCAGGGCCTCTTTTTATGGGCTACACCTTC.

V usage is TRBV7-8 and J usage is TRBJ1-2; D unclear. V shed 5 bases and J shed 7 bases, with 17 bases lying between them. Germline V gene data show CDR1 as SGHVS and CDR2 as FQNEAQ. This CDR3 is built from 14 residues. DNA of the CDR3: TGTGCCAGCAGCACTCGAAATGGTGGCTCTGGCTACACCTTC. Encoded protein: CASSTRNGGSGYTF.

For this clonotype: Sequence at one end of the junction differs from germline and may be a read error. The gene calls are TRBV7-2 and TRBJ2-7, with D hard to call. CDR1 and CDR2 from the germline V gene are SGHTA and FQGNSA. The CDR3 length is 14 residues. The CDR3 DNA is TGTGCCAGCAGCTTAGAGCCCACGACCTACGGGCAGTACTTC. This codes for CASSLEPTTYGQYF.

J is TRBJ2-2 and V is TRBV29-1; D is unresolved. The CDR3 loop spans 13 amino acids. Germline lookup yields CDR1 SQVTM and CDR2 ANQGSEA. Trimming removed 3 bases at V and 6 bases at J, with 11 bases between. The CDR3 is CSVDPIRAGELFF. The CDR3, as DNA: TGCAGCGTTGACCCAATAAGGGCCGGGGAGCTGTTTTTT.

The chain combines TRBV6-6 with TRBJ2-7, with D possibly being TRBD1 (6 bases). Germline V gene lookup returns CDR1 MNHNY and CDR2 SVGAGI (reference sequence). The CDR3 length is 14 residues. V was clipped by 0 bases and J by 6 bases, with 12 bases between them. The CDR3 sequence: CASSYSDSQGEQYF. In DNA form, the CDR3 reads TGTGCCAGCAGTTACTCGGACAGCCAAGGCGAGCAGTACTTC.

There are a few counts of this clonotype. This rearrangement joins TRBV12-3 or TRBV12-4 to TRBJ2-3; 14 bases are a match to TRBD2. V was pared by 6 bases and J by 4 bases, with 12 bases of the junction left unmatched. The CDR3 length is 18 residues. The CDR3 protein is CASSRSRLAGGPPDTQYF. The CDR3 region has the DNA TGTGCCAGCAGCCGAAGTCGACTAGCGGGGGGGCCCCCAGATACGCAGTATTTT.

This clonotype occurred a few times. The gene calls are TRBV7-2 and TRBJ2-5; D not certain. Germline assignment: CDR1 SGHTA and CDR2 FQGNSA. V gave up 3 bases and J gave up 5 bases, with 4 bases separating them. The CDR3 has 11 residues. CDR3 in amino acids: CASSFWETQYF. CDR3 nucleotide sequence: TGTGCCAGCAGCTTTTGGGAGACCCAGTACTTC.

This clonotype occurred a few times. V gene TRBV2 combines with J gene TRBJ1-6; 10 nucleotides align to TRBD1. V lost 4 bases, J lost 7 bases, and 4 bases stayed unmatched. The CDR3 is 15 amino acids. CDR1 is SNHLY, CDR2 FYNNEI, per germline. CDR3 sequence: CASSAGQGGNSPLHF. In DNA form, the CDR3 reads TGTGCCAGCAGTGCAGGACAGGGGGGGAATTCACCCCTCCACTTT.

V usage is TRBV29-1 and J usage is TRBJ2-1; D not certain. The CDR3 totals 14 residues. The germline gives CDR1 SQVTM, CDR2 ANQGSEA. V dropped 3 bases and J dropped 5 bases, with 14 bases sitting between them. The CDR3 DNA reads TGCAGCGTTGAGGAAGGTGGGGTCCACAATGAGCAGTTCTTC. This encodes CSVEEGGVHNEQFF.

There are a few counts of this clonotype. CDR3 DNA sequence: TGTGCCAGTAGGGGGGACAGCGCTTATGGCTACACCTTC. Its protein product is CASRGDSAYGYTF. The chain recombines TRBV19 with TRBJ1-2; 7 nucleotides line up with TRBD1. This CDR3 comprises 13 residues. Germline-derived CDR1 and CDR2 are LNHDA and SQIVND (reference sequence). Trimming removed 6 bases from V and 5 bases from J; junction bases left unmatched: 6. The complete variable domain, with remaining parts taken from reference TRBV19 and TRBJ1-2, reads DGGITQSPKYLFRKEGQNVTLSCEQNLNHDAMYWYRQDPGQGLRLIYYSQIVNDFQKGDIAEGYSVSREKKESFPLTVTSAQKNPTAFYLCASRGDSAYGYTFGSGTRLTVV.

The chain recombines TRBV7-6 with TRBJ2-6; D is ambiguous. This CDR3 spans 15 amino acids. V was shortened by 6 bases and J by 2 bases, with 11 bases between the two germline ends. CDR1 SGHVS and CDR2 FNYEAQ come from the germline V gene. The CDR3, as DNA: TGTGCCAGCAGAGAAGGTAGCCCTGGGGCCAACGTCCTGACTTTC. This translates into CASREGSPGANVLTF.

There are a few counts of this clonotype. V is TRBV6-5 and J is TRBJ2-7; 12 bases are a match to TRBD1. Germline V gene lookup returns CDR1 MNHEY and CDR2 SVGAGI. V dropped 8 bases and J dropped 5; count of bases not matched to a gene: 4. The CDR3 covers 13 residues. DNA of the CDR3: TGTGCCAGCCGGGGGACAGGGGGCGACGAGCAGTACTTC. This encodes CASRGTGGDEQYF.

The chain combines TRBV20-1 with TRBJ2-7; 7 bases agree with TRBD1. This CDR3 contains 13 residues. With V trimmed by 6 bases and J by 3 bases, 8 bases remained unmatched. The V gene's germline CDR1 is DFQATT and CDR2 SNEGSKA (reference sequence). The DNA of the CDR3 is TGCAGTGCAGGAAAGGGGGCGATCTACGAGCAGTACTTC. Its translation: CSAGKGAIYEQYF.

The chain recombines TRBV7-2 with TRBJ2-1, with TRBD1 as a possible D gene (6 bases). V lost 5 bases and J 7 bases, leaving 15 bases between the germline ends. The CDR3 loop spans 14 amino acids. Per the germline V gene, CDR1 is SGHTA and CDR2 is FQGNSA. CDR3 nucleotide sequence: TGTGCCAGCAGCCACCCGGGACACACTAATGAGCAGTTCTTC. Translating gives CASSHPGHTNEQFF.

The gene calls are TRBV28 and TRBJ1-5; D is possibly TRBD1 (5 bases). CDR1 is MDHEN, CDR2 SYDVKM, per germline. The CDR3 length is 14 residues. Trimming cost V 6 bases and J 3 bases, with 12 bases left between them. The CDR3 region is CASRERGPNQPQHF. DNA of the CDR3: TGTGCCAGCAGGGAGAGGGGTCCCAATCAGCCCCAGCATTTT.

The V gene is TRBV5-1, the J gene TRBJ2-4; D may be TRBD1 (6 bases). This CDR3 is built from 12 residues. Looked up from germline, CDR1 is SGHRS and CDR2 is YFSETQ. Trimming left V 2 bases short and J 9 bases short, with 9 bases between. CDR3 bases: TGCGCCAGCAGCTTAGACAGGAGCATTCAGTACTTC. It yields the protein CASSLDRSIQYF.

CDR3 region: CASSFGSGSPYEQYF. As DNA, the CDR3 is TGTGCCAGCAGCTTCGGGTCAGGTTCTCCCTACGAGCAGTACTTC. The chain combines TRBV7-2 with TRBJ2-7; D gene uncertain. V gave up 3 bases and J gave up 2 bases, with 14 bases separating them. This CDR3 is 15 amino acids long. The V gene's germline CDR1 is SGHTA and CDR2 FQGNSA. Supplemented by reference TRBV7-2 and TRBJ2-7, the full variable domain reads GAGVSQSPSNKVTEKGKDVELRCDPISGHTALYWYRQSLGQGLEFLIYFQGNSAPDKSGLPSDRFSAERTGGSVSTLTIQRTQQEDSAVYLCASSFGSGSPYEQYFGPGTRLTVT.

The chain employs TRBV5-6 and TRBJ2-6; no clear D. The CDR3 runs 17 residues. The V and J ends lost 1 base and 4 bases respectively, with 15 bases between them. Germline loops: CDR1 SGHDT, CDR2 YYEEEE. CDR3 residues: CASSLFLRNSGANVLTF. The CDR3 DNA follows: TGTGCCAGCAGCTTGTTCTTGCGGAATTCAGGGGCCAACGTCCTGACTTTC.

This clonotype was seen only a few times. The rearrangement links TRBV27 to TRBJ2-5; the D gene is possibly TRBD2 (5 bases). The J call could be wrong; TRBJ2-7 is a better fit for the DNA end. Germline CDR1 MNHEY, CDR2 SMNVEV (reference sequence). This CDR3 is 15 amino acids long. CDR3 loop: CASSRKGYGIYEQYF. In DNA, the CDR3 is TGTGCCAGCAGTAGAAAGGGATACGGGATCTACGAGCAGTACTTC.

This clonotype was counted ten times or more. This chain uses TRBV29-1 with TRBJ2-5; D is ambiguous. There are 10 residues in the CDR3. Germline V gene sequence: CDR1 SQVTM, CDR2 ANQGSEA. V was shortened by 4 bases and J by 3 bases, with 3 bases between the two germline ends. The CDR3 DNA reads TGCAGCGTTGGAGAAGAGACCCAGTACTTC. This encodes CSVGEETQYF.